This T cell receptor (beta chain) was captured in a study of PD-L1 blockade in urothelial cancer. Study context: About nine tenths of the roughly 29 patients were men who had bladder-origin urothelial cancer.

The CDR3 is made up of 16 amino acids. The V gene's germline CDR1 is MNHEY and CDR2 SVGAGI. Losses at the gene ends were 4 bases for V and 4 bases for J; bases not matched to a gene: 8. Time point indicated: peripheral blood 6 weeks after treatment start. Some clones are missing from TCRdb's copy, which holds only in-frame ones; the method was immunoSEQ multiplex PCR. The sample has roughly 100,000 clones, over 65% seen once. The source material was PBMCs, sampled around atezolizumab (anti-PD-L1) treatment. V and J are TRBV6-5 and TRBJ2-2; 8 bases are a match to TRBD2. This clonotype originated in a man between 65 and 85 years old with urothelial cancer. This CDR3 reads CASSSHSGSGTGELFF. CDR3 sequence (DNA): TGTGCCAGCAGTTCCCACAGCGGGAGTGGCACCGGGGAGCTGTTTTTT.